This T cell receptor (beta chain) was captured by sequencing in a study of cytomegalovirus exposure and HLA in healthy donors. This clone was detected only once. PCR was performed using 60 Vbeta and 13 Jbeta primers. The protocol was immunoSEQ multiplex PCR, while the TCRdb copy is restricted to in-frame clones and leaves out a portion. The sample consists of roughly 130,000 clones, roughly 76% of them appearing once. The J segment lost 1 base and the V segment lost 5 bases, leaving 5 bases of the junction unmatched. The CDR3 is 14 residues long. Germline CDR1 and CDR2: SGHRS and YFSETQ. This clonotype was obtained from a man aged 25-45 years in good health and CMV-seronegative. Sequencing input: PBMCs. The chain links TRBV5-1 to TRBJ2-7, with 8 bases lining up with TRBD2. In DNA form, the CDR3 reads TGCGCCAGCAGGTATACTAGCGGTTCCTACGAGCAGTACTTC. Translation: CASRYTSGSYEQYF.